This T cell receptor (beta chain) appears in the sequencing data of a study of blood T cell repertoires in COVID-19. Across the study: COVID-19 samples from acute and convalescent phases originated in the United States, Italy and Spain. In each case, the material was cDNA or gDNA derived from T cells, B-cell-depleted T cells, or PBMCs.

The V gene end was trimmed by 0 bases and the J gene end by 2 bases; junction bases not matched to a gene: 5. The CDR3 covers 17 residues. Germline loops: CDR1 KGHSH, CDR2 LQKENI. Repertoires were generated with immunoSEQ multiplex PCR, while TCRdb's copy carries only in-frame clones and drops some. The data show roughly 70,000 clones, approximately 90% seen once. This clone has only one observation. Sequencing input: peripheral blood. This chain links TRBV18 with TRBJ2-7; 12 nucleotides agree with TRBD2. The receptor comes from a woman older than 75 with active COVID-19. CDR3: CASSPPGTSGSPYEQYF. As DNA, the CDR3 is TGTGCCAGCTCACCACCGGGGACTAGCGGGTCCCCCTACGAGCAGTACTTC.